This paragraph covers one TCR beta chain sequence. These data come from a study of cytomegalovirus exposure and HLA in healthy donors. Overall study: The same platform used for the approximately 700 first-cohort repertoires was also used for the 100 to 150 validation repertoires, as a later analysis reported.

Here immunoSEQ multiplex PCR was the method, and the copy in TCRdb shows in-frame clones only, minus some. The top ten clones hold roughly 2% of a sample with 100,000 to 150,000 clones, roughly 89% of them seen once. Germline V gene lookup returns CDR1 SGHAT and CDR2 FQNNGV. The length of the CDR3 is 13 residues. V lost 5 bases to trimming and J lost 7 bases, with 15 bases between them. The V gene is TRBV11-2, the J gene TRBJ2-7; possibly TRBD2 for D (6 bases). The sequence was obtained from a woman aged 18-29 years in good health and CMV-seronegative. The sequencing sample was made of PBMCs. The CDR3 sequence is CASSRGLTGEQYF. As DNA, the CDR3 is TGTGCCAGCAGCCGGGGACTTACGGGAGAGCAGTACTTC.